Following are 21 T cell receptor beta chains from one sample sequenced in a study of blood T cell repertoires in COVID-19. Measured with immunoSEQ multiplex PCR; TCRdb has only the in-frame clones, and not every one. The table shows about 56,000 clones, with 80% to 90% occurring only once. The sequencing sample was made of peripheral blood. Every receptor here comes from a woman aged 80 or over with acute or convalescent COVID-19.

This clone has only a few counts. The J gene is TRBJ1-1, the V gene TRBV5-8; D not certain. Trimming shortened V by 4 bases and J by 1 base, and 14 bases separated the two germline ends. This CDR3 comprises 15 residues. Per germline, CDR1 SGHTS and CDR2 YDEGEE. In DNA, the CDR3 is TGTGCCAGCAGCCGCGGAGTAGTCGCGAACACTGAAGCTTTCTTT. Its translation is CASSRGVVANTEAFF.

The chain is built from TRBV5-4 and TRBJ1-4; 7 bases are a match to TRBD1. V lost 4 bases, J lost 4 bases, and 7 bases stayed unmatched. Germline CDR1 is SGHNT and CDR2 is YYREEE (reference sequence). The CDR3 has 15 residues. The CDR3 bases are TGTGCCAGCAGCGTCTCCGGGACAGTTAATGAAAAACTGTTTTTT. Its protein product is CASSVSGTVNEKLFF.

The rearrangement links TRBV10-3 to TRBJ1-1; no definite D call. The CDR3 is 15 residues long. Trimming removed 0 bases at V and 4 bases at J, with 12 bases between. Germline CDR1 ENHRY, CDR2 SYGVKD. The CDR3 nucleotides read TGTGCCATCAGTGAGTCTCGCCCCGGAGGCACTGAAGCTTTCTTT. Encoded protein: CAISESRPGGTEAFF.

The V call is TRBV5-5, the J call TRBJ2-7; 8 nucleotides match TRBD2. The V and J ends lost 5 bases and 6 bases, in that order; junction bases with no gene match: 10. The CDR3 is 14 residues long. Germline V gene data show CDR1 as SGHKS and CDR2 as YYEKEE (reference sequence). This CDR3 is CASRAAGGTREQYF. CDR3 bases: TGTGCCAGCAGAGCCGCGGGGGGAACACGCGAGCAGTACTTC. The entire variable domain, with the rest obtained from reference TRBV5-5 and TRBJ2-7, is as follows: DAGVTQSPTHLIKTRGQQVTLRCSPISGHKSVSWYQQVLGQGPQFIFQYYEKEERGRGNFPDRFSARQFPNYSSELNVNALLLGDSALYLCASRAAGGTREQYFGPGTRLTVT.

The chain recombines TRBV6-5 with TRBJ1-3; D uncertain. The germline V gene encodes CDR1 MNHEY and CDR2 SVGAGI. V gave up 9 bases and J gave up 2 bases, with 11 bases separating them. This CDR3 is built from 13 residues. The CDR3: CASVPAAGNTIYF. The CDR3 DNA sequence: TGTGCCAGTGTCCCTGCGGCTGGAAACACCATATATTTT.

The genes are TRBV12-5 and TRBJ2-3, with a tentative D call TRBD1 (6 bases). Germline loops: CDR1 LGHNT, CDR2 FRNRAP. V was clipped by 3 bases and J by 4 bases, with 20 bases between them. The CDR3 runs to 17 residues. The CDR3 loop reads CASGFSPAGVLADTQYF. In nucleotides, the CDR3 is TGTGCTAGTGGTTTTTCCCCCGCAGGGGTATTGGCAGATACGCAGTATTTT.

J is TRBJ1-2 and V is TRBV3-1 (or the pseudogene TRBV3-2); possible D gene TRBD1, 5 bases. The CDR3 runs 12 residues. The germline V and J ends were trimmed by 5 bases and 7 bases, with 11 bases remaining between them. The germline V gene has CDR1 LGHDT and CDR2 YNNKEL (reference sequence). The CDR3 loop reads CASSSQGSGYTF. The CDR3 DNA sequence: TGTGCCAGCAGCAGCCAGGGCTCTGGCTACACCTTC.

This chain links TRBV21-1 with TRBJ1-1. TRBV21-1 is given as a pseudogene. CDR3 length: 19 amino acids. CDR3 DNA: TGTGCCAGCAGCTCCCCTCCCGTGGCCGGCGACTGGCTGAACACTGAAGCTTTCTTT. It is translated as CASSSPPVAGDWLNTEAFF.

This clone has just a few counts. The CDR3 protein is CASSLERGQRTEAFF. In DNA, the CDR3 is TGCGCCAGCAGCTTGGAGAGGGGGCAGAGGACTGAAGCTTTCTTT. The V gene is TRBV5-1, the J gene TRBJ1-1, with 7 nucleotides matching TRBD1. The germline V gene has CDR1 SGHRS and CDR2 YFSETQ. The CDR3 loop spans 15 amino acids. V lost 0 bases to trimming and J lost 5 bases; unmatched junction nucleotides: 7.

The V gene is TRBV4-1, the J gene TRBJ1-1, with D perhaps matching TRBD1 (6 bases). Germline V gene data show CDR1 as MGHRA and CDR2 as YSYEKL. CDR3 length: 13 amino acids. V was pared by 0 bases and J by 9 bases, with 11 bases between. The CDR3: CASSQDGQGKAFF. For the CDR3, the DNA is TGCGCCAGCAGCCAAGATGGGCAGGGGAAAGCTTTCTTT.

J is TRBJ1-2 and V is TRBV12-3 or TRBV12-4; D is ambiguous. The CDR3 has 13 residues. V lost 1 base and J 1 base, leaving 4 bases between the germline ends. CDR3 residues: CASSLGVNYGYTF. The CDR3 DNA follows: TGTGCCAGCAGTTTAGGAGTTAACTATGGCTACACCTTC.

The chain combines TRBV5-1 with TRBJ2-3; the D gene is possibly TRBD1 (5 bases). The CDR3 contains 13 residues. CDR1 and CDR2 (germline): SGHRS, YFSETQ. Trimming removed 4 bases from V and 4 bases from J, with 10 bases in between. The CDR3, as DNA: TGCGCCAGCAGCCCCGACAGACCAGATACGCAGTATTTT. This gives the protein CASSPDRPDTQYF.

The CDR3 region has the DNA TGTGCCAGCAGTGTCGCTAGCGGGGGGGCAGGGCAGTTCTTC. It codes for CASSVASGGAGQFF. V is TRBV2 and J is TRBJ2-1; 12 bases match TRBD2. From germline, CDR1 is SNHLY and CDR2 FYNNEI. V lost 4 bases, J lost 12 bases, and 7 bases stayed unmatched. The CDR3 consists of 14 residues.

The chain employs TRBV5-6 and TRBJ2-3; tentative D call: TRBD1 (6 bases). CDR3 length equals 14 residues. Trimming pared 3 bases from V and 2 bases from J, leaving 10 bases between. From germline, CDR1 is SGHDT and CDR2 YYEEEE. Here the CDR3 DNA reads TGTGCCAGCAGCTCCGACAGGATCACAGATACGCAGTATTTT. Translated, it gives CASSSDRITDTQYF.

This clone was seen just once. The chain joins TRBV15 to TRBJ2-2; the D is unclear. The V and J ends lost 5 bases and 2 bases respectively, with 6 bases between them. Germline CDR1 and CDR2: LNHNV and YYDKDF (reference sequence). The CDR3 sequence is 13 residues long. CDR3 DNA sequence: TGTGCCACCAGCCGAACTAACACCGGGGAGCTGTTTTTT. It is translated as CATSRTNTGELFF.

This rearrangement joins TRBV6-1 to TRBJ1-5; D perhaps matches TRBD1 (5 bases). The CDR3 contains 16 residues. Germline assignment: CDR1 MNHNS and CDR2 SASEGT. V lost 3 bases to trimming and J lost 3 bases, with 15 bases between them. As DNA, the CDR3 is TGTGCCAGCAGTGAGCCGCGACAGCCGAACAATCAGCCCCAGCATTTT. Translating it yields CASSEPRQPNNQPQHF.

This chain links TRBV6-5 with TRBJ1-6, with D tentatively TRBD1 (5 bases). Looked up from germline, CDR1 is MNHEY and CDR2 is SVGAGI. Trimming took off 7 bases at V and 10 bases at J, with 14 bases between the two ends. CDR3 length equals 13 residues. CDR3 residues: CASTQGSTSPLHF. DNA for the CDR3: TGTGCCAGCACCCAGGGCTCAACCTCACCCCTCCACTTT.

V usage is TRBV25-1 and J usage is TRBJ2-1; 8 nucleotides agree with TRBD2. This CDR3 has 13 residues. V was clipped by 3 bases and J by 11 bases; unmatched bases: 6. CDR1 is MGHDK, CDR2 SYGVNS, per germline. The CDR3 sequence: CASSERVSGKQFF. Here the CDR3 DNA reads TGTGCCAGCAGTGAGAGGGTTAGCGGGAAGCAGTTCTTC.

The chain employs TRBV2 and TRBJ1-4, with TRBD1 identical over 7 bases. CDR1 is SNHLY, CDR2 FYNNEI, per germline. The CDR3 covers 14 residues. The ends lost 3 bases at V and 7 bases at J; junction bases unmatched: 5. The chain's CDR3 is CASSENRDSEKLFF. CDR3 DNA sequence: TGTGCCAGCAGTGAGAACCGGGACAGTGAAAAACTGTTTTTT. Filled out from reference TRBV2 and TRBJ1-4, the complete variable domain reads EPEVTQTPSHQVTQMGQEVILRCVPISNHLYFYWYRQILGQKVEFLVSFYNNEISEKSEIFDDQFSVERPDGSNFTLKIRSTKLEDSAMYFCASSENRDSEKLFFGSGTQLSVL.

V is TRBV27 and J is TRBJ2-7, with TRBD1 identical over 10 bases. This CDR3 is 15 amino acids long. Germline V lookup: CDR1 MNHEY, CDR2 SMNVEV (reference sequence). The V and J ends lost 6 bases and 4 bases, in that order; junction bases with no gene match: 9. The CDR3 DNA follows: TGTGCCAGCAGGGACCGACGGGACAGGGGATACGAGCAGTACTTC. It is translated as CASRDRRDRGYEQYF.

This chain connects TRBV6-5 to TRBJ1-1; D is undetermined. CDR1 is MNHEY and CDR2 is SVGAGI in the germline V gene. With 8 bases removed from V and 1 base from J, the gap between germline ends came to 5 bases. This CDR3 is 11 amino acids long. In DNA, the CDR3 is TGTGCCAGCGGAGAGAACACTGAAGCTTTCTTT. As protein: CASGENTEAFF.